The TCR beta chain under discussion was sequenced for a study of PD-1 blockade in classical Hodgkin lymphoma. About the study: Every 2 weeks, patients had 3 mg/kg nivolumab intravenously.

Clones were sequenced by immunoSEQ multiplex PCR, and TCRdb holds only the in-frame ones, with some missing. Here the sample spans about 23,000 clones, about three quarters being singletons. No patient escaped relapse after autologous stem cell transplantation, and brentuximab vedotin exposure varied. Best overall response was complete response, partial response or progressive disease in these relapsed/refractory classical Hodgkin lymphoma patients. The CDR3 consists of 14 residues. CDR1 SNHLY and CDR2 FYNNEI come from the germline V gene. The TCR originated in a human donor with classical Hodgkin lymphoma. The material was peripheral blood mononuclear cells (PBMCs), obtained at baseline. This chain joins TRBV2 and TRBJ2-1; 9 bases match TRBD2. CDR3 amino acids: CAGRAGGRYNEQFF. The CDR3 coding sequence is TGTGCAGGCCGAGCGGGGGGACGTTACAATGAGCAGTTCTTC. The full variable domain, with the rest looked up from reference TRBV2 and TRBJ2-1, is EPEVTQTPSHQVTQMGQEVILRCVPISNHLYFYWYRQILGQKVEFLVSFYNNEISEKSEIFDDQFSVERPDGSNFTLKIRSTKLEDSAMYFCAGRAGGRYNEQFFGPGTRLTVL.